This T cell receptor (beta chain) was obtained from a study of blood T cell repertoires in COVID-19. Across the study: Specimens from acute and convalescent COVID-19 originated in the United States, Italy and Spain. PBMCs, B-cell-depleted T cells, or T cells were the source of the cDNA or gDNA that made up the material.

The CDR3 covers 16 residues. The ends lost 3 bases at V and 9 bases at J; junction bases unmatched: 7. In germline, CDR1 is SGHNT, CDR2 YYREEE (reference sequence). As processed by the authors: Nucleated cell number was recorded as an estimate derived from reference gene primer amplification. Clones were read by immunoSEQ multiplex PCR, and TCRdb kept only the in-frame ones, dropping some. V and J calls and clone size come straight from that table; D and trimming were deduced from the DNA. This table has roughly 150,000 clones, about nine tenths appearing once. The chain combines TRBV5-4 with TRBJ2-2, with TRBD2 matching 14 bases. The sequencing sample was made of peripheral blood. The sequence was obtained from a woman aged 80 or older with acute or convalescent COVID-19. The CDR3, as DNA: TGTGCCAGCAGCTCGGAGGGGACTAGCGGGGGCCGGGAGCTGTTTTTT. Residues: CASSSEGTSGGRELFF. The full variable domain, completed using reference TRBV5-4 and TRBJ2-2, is ETGVTQSPTHLIKTRGQQVTLRCSSQSGHNTVSWYQQALGQGPQFIFQYYREEENGRGNFPPRFSGLQFPNYSSELNVNALELDDSALYLCASSSEGTSGGRELFFGEGSRLTVL.